The clone carrying this T cell receptor (beta chain) is deemed medium-sized by its frequency. The antigen is unknown. Subsets of CD8+ T cells were each sorted in triplicate at approximately 300,000 cells apiece. CD45RO-CCR7+CD27+CD95- marked naive CD8+ T cells. These data are taken from a study of CXCR3-negative and CXCR3-positive naive CD8 T cells. Germline CDR1 is SGHDT and CDR2 is YYEEEE. The CDR3 covers 14 residues. All TRB cDNA libraries came from 5' RACE performed with UMI labels. TCRdb reprocessed the 5' RACE reads, with one entry per CDR3 protein and no DNA. This repertoire comprises approximately 24,000 distinct CDR3 sequences; its ten largest clones make up about 3%. Study conclusions and caveats: Both naive subsets, CXCR3-negative and CXCR3-positive, displayed similar TRBV-TRBJ usage, unlike memory cells. TRB CDR3 properties indicated TCR strength, while surface CD5 was similar across naive subsets.

This TCR came from a human donor in good health. Some clones in this sample may be carry-over from other donors' samples. The sequenced sample was naive CXCR3- CD8+ T cells from blood. Sample subset: CD45RO-CCR7+CD27+CD95- naive CD8+ T cells lacking CXCR3 (TNR3-). V and J are TRBV5-6 and TRBJ2-7. The CDR3 reads CASTIGGFSYEQYF.